The 20 T cell receptor beta chains presented below share a single source sample, sequenced in a study of blood T cell repertoires in COVID-19 (TCRdb year 2020). The protocol used for the library was the immunoSEQ multiplex PCR assay. The immuneACCESS repertoire file appears here via TCRdb, limited to in-frame rearrangements. These files lack a portion of the clones; in checked studies, under half of the deficit traces to unresolved V genes, and the cause of the others is not known. This sample has 170,000 or so clones in its table, and 70% to 90% of those were observed once. 1.5% to 2% of the sample goes to the ten largest clones. Sequences were obtained from peripheral blood. The source is a man aged 18 to 30 who had recovered from COVID-19.

The chain joins TRBV27 to TRBJ2-7, with TRBD2 matching over 7 bases. V shed 3 bases and J 0 bases; nucleotides not matched to a gene: 11. There are 17 residues in the CDR3. Germline V gives CDR1 MNHEY, CDR2 SMNVEV (reference sequence). The CDR3 loop is CASSFKLAEGSSYEQYF. The DNA for the CDR3 is TGTGCCAGCAGTTTCAAGCTAGCGGAAGGGAGCTCCTACGAGCAGTACTTC.

The V call is TRBV9, the J call TRBJ2-7; 14 bases match TRBD2. The CDR3 spans 14 residues. V was clipped by 3 bases and J by 6 bases; unmatched bases: 2. Germline V gene lookup returns CDR1 SGDLS and CDR2 YYNGEE. The CDR3 loop is CASSETSGRGEQYF. The CDR3 nucleotides are TGTGCCAGCAGCGAGACTAGCGGGAGGGGCGAGCAGTACTTC.

The chain links TRBV12-3 or TRBV12-4 to TRBJ1-1; D gene ambiguous. This CDR3 comprises 11 residues. Trimming cost V 4 bases and J 11 bases, with 11 bases left between them. In nucleotides, the CDR3 is TGTGCCAGCAGTTACTCGAAAGTGGCTTTCTTT. Protein sequence: CASSYSKVAFF.

The rearrangement uses TRBV20-1 and TRBJ2-2; no definite D call. Germline V CDR1 and CDR2: DFQATT, SNEGSKA (reference sequence). This CDR3 is 13 amino acids long. Trimming pared 3 bases from V and 5 bases from J, leaving 10 bases between. The DNA of the CDR3 is TGCAGTGCTAGTTCCATGTTGACCGGGGAGCTGTTTTTT. Translated, it gives CSASSMLTGELFF.

This chain links TRBV19 with TRBJ2-4; TRBD2 agrees at 15 bases. The V segment lost 5 bases and the J segment 1 base; nucleotides outside the gene matches: 6. This CDR3 spans 18 amino acids. The germline CDR1 and CDR2 sequences are LNHDA and SQIVND (reference sequence). The CDR3 DNA follows: TGTGCCAGTAGTGTTTCCGGGACTAGCGGGGGGGCCAAAAACATTCAGTACTTC. This translates into CASSVSGTSGGAKNIQYF.

The chain is built from TRBV10-1 and TRBJ2-2, with TRBD2 matching 9 bases. The CDR3 covers 14 residues. V lost 5 bases to trimming and J lost 6 bases; unmatched junction nucleotides: 4. CDR1 is WNHNN and CDR2 is SYGVQD in the germline V gene (reference sequence). The CDR3 here is CASSSLAGPGELFF. The CDR3 DNA sequence: TGCGCCAGCAGTTCCCTAGCGGGACCCGGGGAGCTGTTTTTT.

As DNA, the CDR3 is TGTGCCATCAGTGGCGACACTAGCGGCTCTATCTACGAGCAGTACTTC. Its translation is CAISGDTSGSIYEQYF. The gene calls are TRBV10-3 and TRBJ2-7; the match to TRBD2 covers 8 bases. The CDR3 is 16 amino acids. The germline V gene encodes CDR1 ENHRY and CDR2 SYGVKD. J gave up 3 bases and V 4 bases, and 11 bases lay outside the gene matches.

The genes are TRBV28 and TRBJ1-1, with a weak D call TRBD1 (5 bases). CDR3 length: 15 amino acids. Germline V gene lookup returns CDR1 MDHEN and CDR2 SYDVKM. V was clipped by 2 bases and J by 4 bases, with 14 bases between them. The CDR3 is CASSLNSGGITEAFF. The CDR3 DNA sequence: TGTGCCAGCAGTTTAAATTCGGGGGGAATCACTGAAGCTTTCTTT.

The genes are TRBV5-5 and TRBJ1-1; D remains unclear. The CDR3 has 15 amino acids. CDR1 is SGHKS, CDR2 YYEKEE, per germline (reference sequence). V lost 3 bases, J lost 4 bases, and 16 bases lay in between. The CDR3 loop is CASSSSRAGFTEAFF. Written as DNA, the CDR3 is TGTGCCAGCAGCTCCTCGCGGGCGGGCTTCACTGAAGCTTTCTTT.

The chain carries TRBV15 and TRBJ1-5, with TRBD1 identical over 7 bases. J was trimmed by 1 base and V by 5 bases; bases with no gene match: 5. The CDR3 is 15 amino acids. Germline CDR1 LNHNV, CDR2 YYDKDF (reference sequence). The CDR3 is CATSGGTASNQPQHF. The DNA of the CDR3 is TGTGCCACCAGCGGGGGGACAGCGAGCAATCAGCCCCAGCATTTT.

V gene TRBV20-1 combines with J gene TRBJ2-5; 7 nucleotides line up with TRBD2. The V gene end was trimmed by 3 bases and the J gene end by 4 bases; junction bases not matched to a gene: 8. This CDR3 contains 14 residues. CDR1 and CDR2 from the germline V gene are DFQATT and SNEGSKA (reference sequence). In nucleotides, the CDR3 is TGCAGTGCTAGTGGCCTAGCGGAAGGAGAGACCCAGTACTTC. Translating gives CSASGLAEGETQYF.

The J gene is TRBJ2-7, the V gene TRBV28, with 9 nucleotides matching TRBD1. The CDR3 runs 15 residues. In germline, CDR1 is MDHEN, CDR2 SYDVKM. Trimming at V came to 4 bases and at J to 3 bases, leaving 7 bases not matched to a gene. CDR3 coding DNA: TGTGCCAGCAGTTCCTACAGGGGGCTTATCTACGAGCAGTACTTC. Translation: CASSSYRGLIYEQYF.

This chain links TRBV27 with TRBJ1-3, with 11 nucleotides matching TRBD1. This CDR3 has 16 residues. CDR1 is MNHEY, CDR2 SMNVEV, per germline (reference sequence). Trimming took 0 bases from V and 2 from J; bases not matched to a gene: 0. CDR3 nucleotide sequence: TGTGCCAGCAGTTTATCGGGACAGGGGGCTGGAAACACCATATATTTT. It codes for CASSLSGQGAGNTIYF.

The V gene is TRBV29-1, the J gene TRBJ1-5; D perhaps matches TRBD1 (5 bases). Deletions cut 6 bases from V and 6 bases from J, with 15 bases between. Germline V lookup: CDR1 SQVTM, CDR2 ANQGSEA. This CDR3 region has 13 residues. The CDR3 sequence: CSVEGRGGQPQHF. CDR3 DNA: TGCAGCGTCGAGGGGAGGGGAGGTCAGCCCCAGCATTTT.

The chain recombines TRBV10-3 with TRBJ1-2; maybe TRBD1 (5 bases). V was trimmed by 0 bases and J by 3 bases, leaving 8 bases between them. This CDR3 is built from 14 residues. From germline, CDR1 is ENHRY and CDR2 SYGVKD. CDR3 in DNA: TGTGCCATCAGTGAGTCAACAGGATACTATGGCTACACCTTC. Translation: CAISESTGYYGYTF.

The genes are TRBV6-5 and TRBJ2-7; D ambiguous. Germline V gene data show CDR1 as MNHEY and CDR2 as SVGAGI. The germline V and J ends were trimmed by 6 bases and 3 bases, with 15 bases remaining between them. This CDR3 is 14 amino acids long. CDR3 loop: CASSPNGPDYEQYF. In DNA, the CDR3 is TGTGCCAGCAGCCCCAATGGGCCAGACTACGAGCAGTACTTC.

The rearrangement links TRBV18 to TRBJ2-2; 11 bases fit TRBD2. V shed 1 base, J shed 2 bases, and the junction held 3 bases outside the gene matches. Germline values: CDR1 KGHSH, CDR2 LQKENI. The CDR3 covers 17 residues. CDR3 region: CASSPLRLAGNTGELFF. The CDR3 region has the DNA TGTGCCAGCTCACCACTTAGACTAGCGGGAAACACCGGGGAGCTGTTTTTT.

The table lists this clone with a few counts. The genes are TRBV7-9 and TRBJ2-1; D may be TRBD2 (5 bases). This CDR3 region has 16 residues. Trimming cost V 5 bases and J 3 bases, with 17 bases left between them. The germline V gene encodes CDR1 SEHNR and CDR2 FQNEAQ (reference sequence). The DNA of the CDR3 is TGTGCCAGCAGCCCTCACCTGAGCGGAGACTACAATGAGCAGTTCTTC. This sequence encodes CASSPHLSGDYNEQFF.

The rearrangement uses TRBV29-1 and TRBJ2-3; 12 nucleotides match TRBD2. V shed 7 bases, J shed 7 bases, and the junction held 6 bases outside the gene matches. CDR1 and CDR2 from the germline V gene are SQVTM and ANQGSEA. The CDR3 covers 13 residues. Here the CDR3 DNA reads TGCAGCGGCGGACTAGCGGGATCACATACGCAGTATTTT. Translated: CSGGLAGSHTQYF.

This clone has a single count. The chain is built from TRBV7-8 and TRBJ2-7; the match to TRBD1 covers 11 bases. Germline-derived CDR1 and CDR2 are SGHVS and FQNEAQ. V shed 0 bases, J shed 6 bases, and the junction held 4 bases outside the gene matches. The CDR3 totals 15 residues. Here the CDR3 DNA reads TGTGCCAGCAGCTTAGCCGGGACAGGGGGGCGCGAGCAGTACTTC. This gives the protein CASSLAGTGGREQYF.